This T cell receptor (beta chain) derives from a study of T cells after yellow fever vaccination. Deletions cut 1 base from V and 0 bases from J, with 12 bases between. Germline CDR1 and CDR2: MNHNS and SASEGT. This CDR3 comprises 17 residues. This clonotype was detected only a few times. TCRdb re-derived calls from the 5' RACE reads in MiXCR, one entry per CDR3 protein. Here the sample spans a few hundred thousand distinct CDR3 sequences, approximately 8% being singletons. The receptor's source is a young man who received the YFV17D yellow fever vaccine. This specimen consisted of PBMCs, obtained about 41 days after the first yellow fever vaccination. This rearrangement joins TRBV6-1 to TRBJ1-4; no clear D. CDR3 DNA: TGTGCCAGCAGTGAAGGGACGTCCGTTGCAACTAATGAAAAACTGTTTTTT. Translation: CASSEGTSVATNEKLFF.